This T cell receptor beta chain was found in a study of blood T cell dynamics during melanoma immunotherapy. Study-level information: First-line therapy was either pembrolizumab or nivolumab with ipilimumab for metastatic melanoma.

This CDR3 is built from 15 residues. The V gene end was trimmed by 2 bases and the J gene end by 4 bases; junction bases not matched to a gene: 4. Germline-derived CDR1 and CDR2 are SGHNT and YYREEE (reference sequence). TCRdb keeps only in-frame clones here, not all; method: immunoSEQ multiplex PCR. The table has about 12,000 clones, roughly 90% seen once; the top ten hold 4% to 5%. Time point reported: week 3, after first cycle of checkpoint inhibitor. The sequencing used blood, collected from a patient treated with checkpoint blockade. The receptor was isolated from a human donor with melanoma. This chain uses TRBV5-4 with TRBJ2-5; TRBD1 matches 11 bases. CDR3 DNA sequence: TGTGCCAGCAGCTTCACCGGGACAGGGGGAGAGACCCAGTACTTC. Its translation: CASSFTGTGGETQYF.